The 20 T cell receptor beta chains below come from one sample, sequenced in a study of blood T cell repertoires in COVID-19. Profiled with immunoSEQ multiplex PCR; TCRdb holds only in-frame clones, not every one. This table has some 180,000 clones, roughly 82% appearing once. Sample: PBMCs or T cells enriched from blood (not recorded which). These receptors were collected from an older woman with acute COVID-19.

This sequence joins TRBV28 and TRBJ1-1; maybe TRBD1 (6 bases). The CDR3 is made up of 15 amino acids. V gave up 7 bases and J gave up 0 bases, with 15 bases separating them. Germline values: CDR1 MDHEN, CDR2 SYDVKM. The CDR3: CASTLGGALNTEAFF. CDR3 nucleotide sequence: TGTGCCAGCACCTTGGGGGGGGCCTTGAACACTGAAGCTTTCTTT.

V usage is TRBV4-1 and J usage is TRBJ1-1, with D possibly TRBD1 on 5 matching bases. This CDR3 is 15 amino acids long. CDR1 and CDR2 from the germline V gene are MGHRA and YSYEKL. The V and J ends lost 1 base and 0 bases respectively, with 9 bases between them. The DNA of the CDR3 is TGCGCCAGCAGCCAAGCTGGACATCTGAACACTGAAGCTTTCTTT. Protein product: CASSQAGHLNTEAFF.

The rearrangement uses TRBV7-2 and TRBJ1-4; tentative D call: TRBD1 (5 bases). Germline CDR1 is SGHTA and CDR2 is FQGNSA. Trimming removed 2 bases from V and 7 bases from J, with 11 bases in between. The CDR3 has 14 residues. As DNA, the CDR3 is TGTGCCAGCAGCTTAAAGGGGCAGGGTGAAAAACTGTTTTTT. It encodes CASSLKGQGEKLFF.

This sequence joins TRBV27 and TRBJ2-7; D might be TRBD2 (5 bases). CDR1 MNHEY and CDR2 SMNVEV come from the germline V gene (reference sequence). The CDR3 totals 13 residues. Trimming shortened V by 2 bases and J by 7 bases, and 12 bases separated the two germline ends. DNA of the CDR3: TGTGCCAGCAGTTTACGGGCGGGTTGGGAGCAGTACGTC. It codes for CASSLRAGWEQYV.

J is TRBJ1-2 and V is TRBV7-2; maybe TRBD1 (6 bases). This CDR3 contains 15 residues. Germline lookup yields CDR1 SGHTA and CDR2 FQGNSA. Trimming pared 1 base from V and 4 bases from J, leaving 13 bases between. CDR3 nucleotide sequence: TGTGCCAGCAGCTTAGAGATCAGGGGTGGCTATGGCTACACCTTC. Amino acids: CASSLEIRGGYGYTF. The variable domain in full, completed from reference TRBV7-2 and TRBJ1-2, reads GAGVSQSPSNKVTEKGKDVELRCDPISGHTALYWYRQSLGQGLEFLIYFQGNSAPDKSGLPSDRFSAERTGGSVSTLTIQRTQQEDSAVYLCASSLEIRGGYGYTFGSGTRLTVV.

The J gene is TRBJ2-6, the V gene TRBV6-2 or TRBV6-3; a weak D match, TRBD2 (6 bases). The germline gives CDR1 MNHEY, CDR2 SVGEGT. Trimming cost V 6 bases and J 3 bases, with 9 bases left between them. The CDR3 totals 14 residues. The CDR3 reads CASSPGGGANVLTF. The CDR3 DNA follows: TGTGCCAGCAGCCCCGGGGGTGGGGCCAACGTCCTGACTTTC.

The genes are TRBV4-3 and TRBJ2-3, with 7 bases lining up with TRBD2. The CDR3 spans 16 residues. The J segment lost 1 base and the V segment lost 1 base, leaving 5 bases of the junction unmatched. In germline, CDR1 is LGHNA, CDR2 YSLEER. In DNA form, the CDR3 reads TGCGCCAGCAGCCAAGGGGTACGGGGGGGCACAGATACGCAGTATTTT. It codes for CASSQGVRGGTDTQYF.

The rearrangement joins TRBV11-3 to TRBJ2-3, with TRBD2 as a possible D gene (5 bases). The germline V gene encodes CDR1 SGHNT and CDR2 YENEEA. The CDR3 covers 14 residues. The V gene lost 0 bases and the J gene lost 2 bases, with 6 bases spanning the gap. The CDR3 loop is CASSLDGNTDTQYF. The CDR3 DNA reads as TGTGCCAGCAGCTTAGACGGGAACACAGATACGCAGTATTTT.

The V call is TRBV6-5, the J call TRBJ1-2; 9 bases are a match to TRBD1. V was pared by 6 bases and J by 6 bases, with 8 bases of the junction left unmatched. Germline loops: CDR1 MNHEY, CDR2 SVGAGI. This CDR3 is built from 14 residues. The CDR3 loop is CASSLSGTGNGYTF. CDR3 nucleotides: TGTGCCAGCAGCCTCTCCGGGACAGGGAATGGCTACACCTTC.

J is TRBJ2-7 and V is TRBV19; D gene ambiguous. This CDR3 spans 13 amino acids. CDR1 and CDR2 from the germline V gene are LNHDA and SQIVND (reference sequence). Trimming took off 6 bases at V and 4 bases at J, with 13 bases between the two ends. The CDR3 region is CASRPLRSYEQYV. The CDR3 DNA reads TGTGCCAGTAGGCCCCTTAGAAGTTACGAGCAGTACGTC.

This sequence joins TRBV19 and TRBJ2-1, with TRBD2 matching 12 bases. The CDR3 length is 16 residues. J was trimmed by 7 bases and V by 2 bases; bases with no gene match: 6. Germline lookup yields CDR1 LNHDA and CDR2 SQIVND (reference sequence). CDR3 in amino acids: CASSILGLAGGNEQFF. CDR3 sequence (DNA): TGTGCCAGTAGTATACTGGGACTAGCGGGTGGTAATGAGCAGTTCTTC.

This chain uses TRBV2 with TRBJ1-6, with D possibly TRBD1 on 6 matching bases. This CDR3 region has 13 residues. V lost 9 bases, J lost 7 bases, and 13 bases lay in between. Germline V gene lookup returns CDR1 SNHLY and CDR2 FYNNEI. CDR3 sequence: CARGGGDNSPLHF. The CDR3 DNA sequence: TGTGCCAGGGGAGGGGGGGACAATTCACCCCTCCACTTT.

This clone was recorded a few times. CDR3 nucleotides: TGTGCCAGCAGCGTAGAGGGATCCGTCGAGGGAGAGCAGTTCTTC. Residues: CASSVEGSVEGEQFF. The chain couples TRBV9 to TRBJ2-1; D may be TRBD2 (5 bases). The ends were cut back, 0 bases at V and 10 bases at J, with 17 bases in the middle. CDR1 SGDLS and CDR2 YYNGEE come from the germline V gene. This CDR3 contains 15 residues.

The chain recombines TRBV30 with TRBJ1-2, with D uncertain. The germline gives CDR1 GTSNPN, CDR2 SVGIG (reference sequence). The CDR3 contains 13 residues. Trimming took off 1 base at V and 7 bases at J, with 13 bases between the two ends. The CDR3 spells CAWSALMVGGYTF. As DNA, the CDR3 is TGTGCCTGGAGTGCTCTTATGGTCGGTGGCTACACCTTC.

This clone was seen only once. The chain links TRBV28 to TRBJ1-1, with D tentatively TRBD1 (5 bases). The CDR3 sequence is 15 residues long. CDR1 MDHEN and CDR2 SYDVKM come from the germline V gene. The germline V and J ends were trimmed by 4 bases and 8 bases, with 20 bases remaining between them. CDR3 coding DNA: TGTGCCAGCAGTTCACCCGCGGGCGGGACCCCCGAAGCTTTCTTT. Residues: CASSSPAGGTPEAFF.

The chain has TRBV6-2 or TRBV6-3 and TRBJ1-2; no reliable D call. Germline-derived CDR1 and CDR2 are MNHEY and SVGEGT. The CDR3 length is 13 residues. The germline V and J ends were trimmed by 5 bases and 3 bases, with 10 bases remaining between them. CDR3 sequence: CASSRSTDYGYTF. The CDR3 DNA follows: TGTGCCAGCAGTCGGTCCACCGACTATGGCTACACCTTC.

The J gene is TRBJ1-2, the V gene TRBV7-2, with D possibly matching TRBD1 (6 bases). Germline loops: CDR1 SGHTA, CDR2 FQGNSA. The CDR3 covers 14 residues. V lost 4 bases and J lost 5, with 14 bases in between. The CDR3 DNA sequence: TGTGCCAGCAGCTACCCGGGACAAGAATATGGCTACACCTTC. It encodes CASSYPGQEYGYTF.

The chain combines TRBV7-2 with TRBJ2-1, with D possibly TRBD1 on 6 matching bases. This CDR3 is built from 14 residues. V was shortened by 6 bases and J by 6 bases, with 15 bases between the two germline ends. CDR1 and CDR2 from the germline V gene are SGHTA and FQGNSA. The CDR3 DNA reads TGTGCCAGCAGAAGGGGGATGATCGTCAATGAGCAGTTCTTC. This encodes CASRRGMIVNEQFF. Combining the CDR3 with reference TRBV7-2 and TRBJ2-1 gives the whole variable domain GAGVSQSPSNKVTEKGKDVELRCDPISGHTALYWYRQSLGQGLEFLIYFQGNSAPDKSGLPSDRFSAERTGGSVSTLTIQRTQQEDSAVYLCASRRGMIVNEQFFGPGTRLTVL.

The rearrangement joins TRBV29-1 to TRBJ1-5; unclear D gene. Germline CDR1 is SQVTM and CDR2 is ANQGSEA. The CDR3 sequence is 13 residues long. The ends were cut back, 5 bases at V and 0 bases at J, with 8 bases in the middle. In DNA, the CDR3 is TGCAGCGTTAGCGGAAATAGCAATCAGCCCCAGCATTTT. It yields the protein CSVSGNSNQPQHF.

V usage is TRBV4-2 and J usage is TRBJ2-3; D possibly corresponds to TRBD2 (6 bases). The CDR3 covers 15 residues. Per germline, CDR1 LGHNA and CDR2 YNFKEQ. Between the trimmed V and J ends, which lost 0 bases and 2 bases, there was a span of 9 bases. The CDR3 region is CASSQDLRDTDTQYF. For the CDR3, the DNA is TGTGCCAGCAGCCAAGATCTGCGGGACACAGATACGCAGTATTTT.